This T cell receptor (beta chain) was profiled in a study of T cell repertoires and HLA-DP antigens. Study summary: Average DNA input: 218.4 ng for CD137+CD4+ sorts, 900 to 1,500 ng pre-culture.

Concerning this clone: Its antigen is currently unknown.

Measured with immunoSEQ multiplex PCR; TCRdb has only the in-frame clones, and not every one. The sample has about 73,000 clones; roughly 78% are singletons. Deletions cut 1 base from V and 12 bases from J, with 19 bases between. The CDR3 extends over 15 amino acids. Germline loops: CDR1 SGHTA, CDR2 FQGNSA. The receptor comes from a man in his 60s in good health and CMV-seronegative. Sequences were obtained from CD4+ T cells from PBMCs. The chain links TRBV7-2 to TRBJ2-1, with a possible D match to TRBD1 (5 bases). DNA for the CDR3: TGTGCCAGCAGCTTAGGCAGGGCCACTGCAATAACGCAGTTCTTC. Amino acids: CASSLGRATAITQFF.